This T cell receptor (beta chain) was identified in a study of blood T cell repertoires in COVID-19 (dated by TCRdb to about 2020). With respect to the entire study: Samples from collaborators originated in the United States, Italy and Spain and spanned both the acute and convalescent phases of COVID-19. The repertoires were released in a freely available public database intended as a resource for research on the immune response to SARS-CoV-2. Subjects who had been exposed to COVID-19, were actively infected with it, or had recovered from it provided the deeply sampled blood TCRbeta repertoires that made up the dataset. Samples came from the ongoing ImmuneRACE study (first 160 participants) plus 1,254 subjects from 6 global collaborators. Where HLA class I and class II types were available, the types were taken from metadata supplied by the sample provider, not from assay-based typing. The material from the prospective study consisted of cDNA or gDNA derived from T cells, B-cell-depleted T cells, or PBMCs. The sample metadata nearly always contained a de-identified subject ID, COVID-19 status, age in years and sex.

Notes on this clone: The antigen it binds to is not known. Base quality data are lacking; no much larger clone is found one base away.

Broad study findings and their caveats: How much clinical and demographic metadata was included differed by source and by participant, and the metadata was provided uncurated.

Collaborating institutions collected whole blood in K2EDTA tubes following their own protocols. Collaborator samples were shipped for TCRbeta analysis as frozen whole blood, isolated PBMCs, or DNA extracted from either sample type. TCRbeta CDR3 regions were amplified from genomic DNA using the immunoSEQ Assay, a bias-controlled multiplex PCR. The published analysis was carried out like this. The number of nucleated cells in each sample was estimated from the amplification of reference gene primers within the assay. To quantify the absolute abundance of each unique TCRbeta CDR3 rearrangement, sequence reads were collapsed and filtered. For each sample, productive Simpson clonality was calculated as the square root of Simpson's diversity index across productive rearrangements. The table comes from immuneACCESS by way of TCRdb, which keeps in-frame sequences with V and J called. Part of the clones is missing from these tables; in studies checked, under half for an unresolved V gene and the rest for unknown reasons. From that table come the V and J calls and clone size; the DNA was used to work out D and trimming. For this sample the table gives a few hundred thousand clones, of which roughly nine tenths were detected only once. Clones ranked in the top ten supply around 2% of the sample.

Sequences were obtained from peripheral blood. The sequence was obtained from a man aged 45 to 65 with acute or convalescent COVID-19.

The CDR3 here reads CASSLQGTGQPQHF. The nucleotide sequence is TGTGCCAGCAGTCTACAGGGGACGGGTCAGCCCCAGCATTTT. This receptor chain uses TRBV6-5 and TRBJ1-5, and TRBD1 aligns with 7 junction nucleotides. According to the germline V gene, CDR1 reads MNHEY and CDR2 reads SVGAGI. Inclusive of the bounding cysteine and phenylalanine, the CDR3 is 14 residues long. The DNA shown is the 42-base CDR3, in frame from base 1. Here V drops 5 bases and J drops 6 bases, and the junction holds 7 bases not matched to any gene.